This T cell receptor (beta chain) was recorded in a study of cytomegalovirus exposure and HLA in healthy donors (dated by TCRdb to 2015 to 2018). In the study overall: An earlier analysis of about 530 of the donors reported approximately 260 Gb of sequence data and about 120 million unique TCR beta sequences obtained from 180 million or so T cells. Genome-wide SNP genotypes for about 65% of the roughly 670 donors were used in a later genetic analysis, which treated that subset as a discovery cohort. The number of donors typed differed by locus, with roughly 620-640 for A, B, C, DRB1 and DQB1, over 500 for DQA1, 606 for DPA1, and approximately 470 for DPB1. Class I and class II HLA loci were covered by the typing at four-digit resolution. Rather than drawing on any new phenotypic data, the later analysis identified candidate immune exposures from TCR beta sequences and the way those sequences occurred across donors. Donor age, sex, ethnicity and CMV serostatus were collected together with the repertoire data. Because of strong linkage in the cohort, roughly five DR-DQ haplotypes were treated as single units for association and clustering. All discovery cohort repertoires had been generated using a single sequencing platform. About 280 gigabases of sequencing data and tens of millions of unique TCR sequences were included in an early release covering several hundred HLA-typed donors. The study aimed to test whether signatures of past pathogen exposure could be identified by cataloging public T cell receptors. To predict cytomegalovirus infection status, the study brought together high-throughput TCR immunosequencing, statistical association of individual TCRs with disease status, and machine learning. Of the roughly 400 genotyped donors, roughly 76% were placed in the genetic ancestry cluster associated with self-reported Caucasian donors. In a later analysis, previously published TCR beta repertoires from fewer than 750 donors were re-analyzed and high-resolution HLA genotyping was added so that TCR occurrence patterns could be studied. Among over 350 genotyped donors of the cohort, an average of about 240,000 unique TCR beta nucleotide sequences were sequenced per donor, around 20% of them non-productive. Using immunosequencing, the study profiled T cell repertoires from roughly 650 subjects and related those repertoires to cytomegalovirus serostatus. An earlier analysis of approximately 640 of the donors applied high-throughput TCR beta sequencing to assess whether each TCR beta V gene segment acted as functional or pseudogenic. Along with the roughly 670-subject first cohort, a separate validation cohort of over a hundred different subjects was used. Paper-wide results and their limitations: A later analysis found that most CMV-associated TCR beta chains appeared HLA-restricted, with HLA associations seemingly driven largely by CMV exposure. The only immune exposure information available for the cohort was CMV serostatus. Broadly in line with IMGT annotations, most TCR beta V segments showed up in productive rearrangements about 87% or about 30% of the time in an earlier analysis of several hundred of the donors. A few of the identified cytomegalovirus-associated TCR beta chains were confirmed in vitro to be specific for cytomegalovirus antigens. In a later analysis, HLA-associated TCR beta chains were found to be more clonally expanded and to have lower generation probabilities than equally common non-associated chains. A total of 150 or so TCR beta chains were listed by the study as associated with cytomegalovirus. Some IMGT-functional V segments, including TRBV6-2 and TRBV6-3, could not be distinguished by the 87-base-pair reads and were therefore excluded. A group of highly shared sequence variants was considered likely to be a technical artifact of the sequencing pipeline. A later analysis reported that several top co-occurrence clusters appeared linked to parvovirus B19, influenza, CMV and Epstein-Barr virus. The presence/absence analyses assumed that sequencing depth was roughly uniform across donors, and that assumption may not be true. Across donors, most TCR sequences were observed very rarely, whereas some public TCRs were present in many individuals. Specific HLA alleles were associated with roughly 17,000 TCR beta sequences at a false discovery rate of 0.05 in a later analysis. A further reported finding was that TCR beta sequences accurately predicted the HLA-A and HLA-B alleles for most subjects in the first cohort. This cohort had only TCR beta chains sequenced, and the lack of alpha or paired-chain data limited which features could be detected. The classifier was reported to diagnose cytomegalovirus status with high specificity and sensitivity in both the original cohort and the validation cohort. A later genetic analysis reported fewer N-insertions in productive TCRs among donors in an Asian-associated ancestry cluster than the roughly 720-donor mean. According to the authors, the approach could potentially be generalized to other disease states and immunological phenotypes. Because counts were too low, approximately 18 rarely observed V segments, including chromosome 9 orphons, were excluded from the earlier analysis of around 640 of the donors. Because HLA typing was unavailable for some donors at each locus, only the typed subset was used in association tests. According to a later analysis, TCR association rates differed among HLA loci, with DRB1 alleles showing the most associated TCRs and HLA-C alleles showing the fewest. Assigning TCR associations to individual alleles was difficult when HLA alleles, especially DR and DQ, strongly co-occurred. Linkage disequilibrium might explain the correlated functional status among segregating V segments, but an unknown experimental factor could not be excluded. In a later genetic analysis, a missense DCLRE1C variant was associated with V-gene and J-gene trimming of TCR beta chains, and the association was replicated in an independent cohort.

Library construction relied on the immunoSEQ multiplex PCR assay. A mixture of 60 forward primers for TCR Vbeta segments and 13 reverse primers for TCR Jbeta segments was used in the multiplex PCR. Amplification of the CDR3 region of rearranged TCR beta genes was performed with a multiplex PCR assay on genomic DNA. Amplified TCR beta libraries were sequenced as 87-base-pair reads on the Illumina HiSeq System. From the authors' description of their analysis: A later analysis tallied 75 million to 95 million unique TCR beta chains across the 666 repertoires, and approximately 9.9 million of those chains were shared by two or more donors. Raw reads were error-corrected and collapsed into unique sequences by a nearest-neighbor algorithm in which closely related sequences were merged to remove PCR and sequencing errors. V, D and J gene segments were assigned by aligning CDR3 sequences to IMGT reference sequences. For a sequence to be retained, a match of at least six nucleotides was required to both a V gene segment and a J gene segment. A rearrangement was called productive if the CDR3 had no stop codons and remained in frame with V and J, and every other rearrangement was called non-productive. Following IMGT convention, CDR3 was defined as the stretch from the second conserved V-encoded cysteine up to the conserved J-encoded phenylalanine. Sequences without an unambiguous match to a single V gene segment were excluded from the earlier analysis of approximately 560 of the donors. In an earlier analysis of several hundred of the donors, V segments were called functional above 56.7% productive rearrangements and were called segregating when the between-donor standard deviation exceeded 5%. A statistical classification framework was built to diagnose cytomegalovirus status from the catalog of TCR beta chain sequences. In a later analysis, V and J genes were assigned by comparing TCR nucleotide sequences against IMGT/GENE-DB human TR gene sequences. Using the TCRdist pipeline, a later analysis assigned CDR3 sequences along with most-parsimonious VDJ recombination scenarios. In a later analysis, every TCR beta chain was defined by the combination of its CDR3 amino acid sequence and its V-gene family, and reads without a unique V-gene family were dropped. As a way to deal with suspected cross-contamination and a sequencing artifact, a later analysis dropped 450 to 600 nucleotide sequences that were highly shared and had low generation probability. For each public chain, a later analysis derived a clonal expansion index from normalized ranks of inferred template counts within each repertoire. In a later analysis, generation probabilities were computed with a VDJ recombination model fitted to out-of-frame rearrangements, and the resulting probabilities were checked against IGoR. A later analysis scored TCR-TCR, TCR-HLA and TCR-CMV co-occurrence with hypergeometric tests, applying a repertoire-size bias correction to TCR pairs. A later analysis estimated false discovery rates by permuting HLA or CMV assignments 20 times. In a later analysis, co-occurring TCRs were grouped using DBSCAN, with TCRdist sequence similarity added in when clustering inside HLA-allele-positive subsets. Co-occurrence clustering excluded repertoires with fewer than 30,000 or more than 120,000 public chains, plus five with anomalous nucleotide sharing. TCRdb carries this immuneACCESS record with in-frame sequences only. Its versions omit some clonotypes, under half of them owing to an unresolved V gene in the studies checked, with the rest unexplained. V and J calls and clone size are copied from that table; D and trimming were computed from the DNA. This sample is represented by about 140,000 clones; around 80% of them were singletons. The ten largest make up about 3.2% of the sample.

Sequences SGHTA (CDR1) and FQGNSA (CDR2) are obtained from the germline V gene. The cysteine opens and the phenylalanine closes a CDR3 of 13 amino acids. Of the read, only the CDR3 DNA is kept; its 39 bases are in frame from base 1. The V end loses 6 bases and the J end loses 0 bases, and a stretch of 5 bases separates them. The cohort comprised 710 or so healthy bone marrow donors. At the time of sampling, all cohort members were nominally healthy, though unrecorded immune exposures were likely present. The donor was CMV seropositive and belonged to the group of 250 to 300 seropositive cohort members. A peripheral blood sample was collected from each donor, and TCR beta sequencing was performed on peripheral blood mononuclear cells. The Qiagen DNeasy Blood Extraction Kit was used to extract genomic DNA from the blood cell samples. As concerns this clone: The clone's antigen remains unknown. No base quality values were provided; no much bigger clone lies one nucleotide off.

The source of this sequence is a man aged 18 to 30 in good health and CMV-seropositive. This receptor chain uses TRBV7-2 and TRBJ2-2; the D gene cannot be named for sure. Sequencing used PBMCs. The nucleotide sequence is TGTGCCAGCAGTCGCGCGAACACCGGGGAGCTGTTTTTT. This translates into CASSRANTGELFF.